What follows describes a single T cell receptor (beta chain). Its cognate antigen is unknown. The sample comes from a study of shared clonotypes between healthy human individuals. Broader study findings: Non-shared clonotypes showed lower generation probabilities than clonotypes common to all four donors.

A deep-level run was used for the assay. Sorted-subset replicate PCR reactions were performed with around 200 ng DNA, corresponding to roughly 30,000 T cell genomes. Sequenced by immunoSEQ multiplex PCR; TCRdb stores in-frame clones only, minus some. Of hundreds of thousands of clones listed, about 70% are singletons. Germline V CDR1 and CDR2: SGHAT, FQNNGV. J was trimmed by 8 bases and V by 3 bases; bases with no gene match: 3. This CDR3 has 14 amino acids. J is TRBJ1-4 and V is TRBV11-2; TRBD1 agrees at 10 bases. The receptor's source is a man aged 25-45 years in good health. Sequencing was performed on memory CD4+ T cells sorted from blood. Documented subset: CD45RA-negative fraction. The CDR3 protein is CASSFRTGGEKLFF. The CDR3, as DNA: TGTGCCAGCAGCTTTAGGACAGGGGGGGAAAAACTGTTTTTT.